This is a list of T cell receptor beta chains from one sample in a study of CD8+CD57+ T cells in acquired aplastic anemia. MiXCR was run by TCRdb on the reads, yielding one entry per CDR3 protein. The profile covers a few hundred thousand distinct CDR3 sequences, with about two thirds appearing a single time and approximately 3.8% taken by the ten largest. The sample consisted of sorted CD4+, CD8+, or CD8+CD57+ T cells (not recorded which) from PBMCs. These TCRs come from a human donor in good health, serving as a control. Both conserved end residues are trimmed from each CDR3. The order of the fields is V gene, D gene, J gene, CDR3 protein. The D gene is left open where the match is weak.

v_gene: TRBV7-9; d_gene: .; j_gene: TRBJ2-7; CDR3aa: ASSPTTYEQY
v_gene: TRBV29-1; d_gene: .; j_gene: TRBJ2-7; CDR3aa: SAQDKSYEQY
v_gene: TRBV5-6; d_gene: .; j_gene: TRBJ2-2; CDR3aa: ASSAIAGGELF
v_gene: TRBV9; d_gene: .; j_gene: TRBJ2-1; CDR3aa: ASSVVDGGNGQF
v_gene: TRBV7-2; d_gene: .; j_gene: TRBJ1-6; CDR3aa: ASSLKDRDNEKLH
v_gene: TRBV25-1; d_gene: TRBD1; j_gene: TRBJ2-6; CDR3aa: ASSLGGAGANVLT
v_gene: TRBV20-1; d_gene: .; j_gene: TRBJ2-7; CDR3aa: SSISPGDRYEQY
v_gene: TRBV25-1; d_gene: .; j_gene: TRBJ1-1; CDR3aa: ASSASDFGAF
v_gene: TRBV12-3/TRBV12-4; d_gene: TRBD1; j_gene: TRBJ1-5; CDR3aa: ASSFSGQGDQPQH
v_gene: TRBV7-2; d_gene: .; j_gene: TRBJ1-5; CDR3aa: ASSPNQVPAPY
v_gene: TRBV3-1; d_gene: TRBD1; j_gene: TRBJ2-5; CDR3aa: ASSQLIPGQWEETQY
v_gene: TRBV6-1; d_gene: TRBD1; j_gene: TRBJ1-5; CDR3aa: ASSVTGGNQPQH
v_gene: TRBV20-1; d_gene: .; j_gene: TRBJ1-2; CDR3aa: SVRDLGWDPLYGYT
v_gene: TRBV20-1; d_gene: TRBD2; j_gene: TRBJ2-5; CDR3aa: SATLAGVQETQY
v_gene: TRBV20-1; d_gene: TRBD2; j_gene: TRBJ2-5; CDR3aa: SASLAGVQETQY
v_gene: TRBV2; d_gene: TRBD1; j_gene: TRBJ1-4; CDR3aa: AGSTEGQSVRVKLF
v_gene: TRBV7-2; d_gene: TRBD1; j_gene: TRBJ1-3; CDR3aa: ASTQDRAGNKPQY
v_gene: TRBV6-6; d_gene: .; j_gene: TRBJ2-6; CDR3aa: ATISLSGGKRSSGANVLT
v_gene: TRBV7-2; d_gene: .; j_gene: TRBJ2-7; CDR3aa: ASSRGVSNQPQHY
v_gene: TRBV7-2; d_gene: TRBD1; j_gene: TRBJ2-1; CDR3aa: ASSLDRAGNEKL
v_gene: TRBV2; d_gene: TRBD2; j_gene: TRBJ2-1; CDR3aa: ASRGLDSYNEQF
v_gene: TRBV4-1; d_gene: TRBD2; j_gene: TRBJ2-7; CDR3aa: ASSQDYVGLAGSYEQY
v_gene: TRBV25-1; d_gene: TRBD1; j_gene: TRBJ1-6; CDR3aa: ASSEDRTGKYNSPLH
v_gene: TRBV4-2; d_gene: .; j_gene: TRBJ2-5; CDR3aa: ASSQTSLETQY